The rows below give T cell receptor beta chains drawn from one sample of a study of T cells in Graves' hyperthyroidism and ophthalmopathy. MiXCR, applied by TCRdb to the multiplex PCR reads, yields one record per CDR3 protein. Of roughly 61,000 distinct CDR3 sequences in the sample, roughly 50% were seen once. Sequencing used blood. These receptors all stem from a woman aged 60-70 years with Graves' ophthalmopathy. The CDR3 runs from the conserved cysteine through the conserved F or W. A D gene is named only where the DNA matches it firmly. Part of the rows lack a size; the others show once, few, many or a class for expanded clones.

once	TRBV20-1	TRBD1	14	TRBJ2-7	CSARDPGQGPEQYF	TGCAGTGCTAGAGATCCCGGACAGGGACCCGAGCAGTACTTC
once	TRBV2	NA	13	TRBJ2-7	CASREERHYEQYF	TGTGCCAGCAGAGAGGAGCGGCATTACGAGCAGTACTTC
NA	TRBV24-1	NA	15	TRBJ2-3	CVSSLLGYRVDTQYF	TGTGTCAGCAGCTTGTTAGGGTACCGCGTAGATACGCAGTATTTT
few	TRBV7-2	NA	14	TRBJ1-2	CASSPARDSYGYTF	TGTGCCAGCAGCCCAGCCCGGGACTCGTATGGCTACACCTTC
NA	TRBV2	NA	13	TRBJ2-7	CASSEQGMNEQYF	TGTGCCAGCAGTGAACAGGGCATGAACGAGCAGTACTTC
NA	TRBV7-6	NA	16	TRBJ2-1	CASSLTSVRAYNEQFF	TGTGCCAGCAGCCTAACGAGCGTGAGGGCCTACAATGAGCAGTTCTTC
NA	TRBV9	NA	14	TRBJ2-1	CASSVQGTYNEQFF	TGTGCCAGCAGCGTACAGGGCACCTACAATGAGCAGTTCTTC
many	TRBV20-1	TRBD2	15	TRBJ2-6	CSARDGGGGANVLTF	TGCAGTGCTAGAGACGGGGGGGGTGGGGCCAACGTCCTGACTTTC
many	TRBV7-9	TRBD1	17	TRBJ1-5	CASAITRGQGDNQPQHF	TGTGCCAGCGCGATCACTAGGGGACAGGGAGACAATCAGCCCCAGCATTTT
medium-sized	TRBV20-1	TRBD1	16	TRBJ2-2	CSARDGDRGDTGELFF	TGCAGTGCTAGAGATGGGGACAGGGGTGACACCGGGGAGCTGTTTTTT
many	TRBV20-1	NA	11	TRBJ1-5	CSARDYGPQHF	TGCAGTGCTAGAGATTACGGGCCCCAGCATTTT
few	TRBV29-1	NA	14	TRBJ1-5	CSVKAGNSNQPQHF	TGCAGCGTTAAGGCGGGGAATAGCAATCAGCCCCAGCATTTT
many	TRBV19	NA	13	TRBJ1-5	CASDAGEGQPQHF	TGTGCCAGTGACGCAGGGGAGGGACAGCCCCAGCATTTT
many	TRBV5-6	NA	14	TRBJ1-4	CASSGALQNEKLFF	TGTGCCAGCAGCGGGGCCCTCCAGAATGAAAAACTGTTTTTT
many	TRBV18	TRBD2	15	TRBJ2-7	CASLPGTSGSYEQYF	TGTGCCAGCTTGCCCGGGACTAGTGGATCCTACGAGCAGTACTTC
NA	TRBV19	TRBD1	17	TRBJ1-5	CASSSQIGRGSNQPQHF	TGTGCCAGTAGTTCACAAATAGGCAGGGGGAGCAATCAGCCCCAGCATTTT
NA	TRBV20-1	NA	15	TRBJ2-5	CSAREPRGRNQPQYF	TGCAGTGCTAGAGAGCCGAGAGGGCGCAATCAGCCCCAGTACTTC
many	TRBV7-2	TRBD2	16	TRBJ2-3	CASSSRLAGLTDTQYF	TGTGCCAGCAGCTCCAGACTAGCGGGGCTCACAGATACGCAGTATTTT
many	TRBV2	NA	17	TRBJ2-3	CASSEPRPGMGTDTQYF	TGTGCCAGCAGTGAACCCCGGCCGGGGATGGGCACAGATACGCAGTATTTT
many	TRBV9	NA	16	TRBJ1-2	CASSRSRGQGHYGYTF	TGTGCCAGCAGCCGCAGCCGGGGACAAGGGCACTATGGCTACACCTTC